The clone carrying this T cell receptor beta chain was recorded only once. Its antigen is unknown. Method: immunoSEQ multiplex PCR; TCRdb's copy keeps in-frame clones and lacks some. The sample consists of approximately 40,000 clones, approximately 84% of them appearing once. This record comes from a study of OX40 agonist ivuxolimab in advanced cancers. Study context: Cancers in dose escalation were hepatocellular, melanoma, renal cell and head and neck.

Points from the study as a whole: Relative to CD4+ cells, CD8+ T cells on average had more expanded clones. At doses 0.1 to 3.0 mg/kg, CD4+ and CD8+ clones expanded.

The CDR3 covers 14 residues. The germline V gene encodes CDR1 MGHDK and CDR2 SYGVNS. Trimming pared 7 bases from V and 9 bases from J, leaving 16 bases between. This TCR derives from an adult with an advanced solid tumor such as melanoma, head and neck, liver or kidney cancer. This chain connects TRBV25-1 to TRBJ1-6; D might be TRBD1 (5 bases). The source was CD4+ or CD8+ T cells sorted from blood, collected in a trial of the OX40 agonist ivuxolimab. CDR3 region: CASNDWAGTSPLHF. In DNA, the CDR3 is TGTGCCAGCAACGATTGGGCAGGGACTTCACCCCTCCACTTT.